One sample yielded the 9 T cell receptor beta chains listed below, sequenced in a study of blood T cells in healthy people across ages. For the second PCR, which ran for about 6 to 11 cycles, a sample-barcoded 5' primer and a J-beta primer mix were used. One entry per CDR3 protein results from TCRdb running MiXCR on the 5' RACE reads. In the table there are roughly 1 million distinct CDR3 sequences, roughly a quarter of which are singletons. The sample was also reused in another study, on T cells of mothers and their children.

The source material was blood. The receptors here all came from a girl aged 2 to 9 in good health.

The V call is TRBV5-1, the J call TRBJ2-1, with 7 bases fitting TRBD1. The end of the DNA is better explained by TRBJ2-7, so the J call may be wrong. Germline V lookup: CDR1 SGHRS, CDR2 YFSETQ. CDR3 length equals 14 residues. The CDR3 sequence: CASSTWDRAYEQYF. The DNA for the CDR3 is TGCGCCAGCAGCACTTGGGACAGAGCCTACGAGCAGTACTTC.

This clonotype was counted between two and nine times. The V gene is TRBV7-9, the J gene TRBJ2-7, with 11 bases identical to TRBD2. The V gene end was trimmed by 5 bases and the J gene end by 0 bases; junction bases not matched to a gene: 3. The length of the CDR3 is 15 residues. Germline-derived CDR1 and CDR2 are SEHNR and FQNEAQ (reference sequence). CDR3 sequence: CASSKTSGTSYEQYF. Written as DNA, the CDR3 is TGTGCCAGCAGCAAGACTAGCGGGACCTCCTACGAGCAGTACTTC.

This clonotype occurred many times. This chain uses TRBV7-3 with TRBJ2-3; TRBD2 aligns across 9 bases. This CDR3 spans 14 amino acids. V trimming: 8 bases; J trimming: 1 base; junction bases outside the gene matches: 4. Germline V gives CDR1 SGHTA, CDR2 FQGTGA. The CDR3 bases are TGTGCCAGCTCACGGACTAGCGGCACAGATACGCAGTATTTT. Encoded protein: CASSRTSGTDTQYF.

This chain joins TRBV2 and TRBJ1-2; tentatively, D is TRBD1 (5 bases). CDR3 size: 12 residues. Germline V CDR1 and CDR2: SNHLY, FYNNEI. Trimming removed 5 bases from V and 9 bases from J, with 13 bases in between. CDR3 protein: CASSRTDSRYTF. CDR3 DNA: TGTGCCAGCAGTCGAACCGACAGTCGCTACACCTTC. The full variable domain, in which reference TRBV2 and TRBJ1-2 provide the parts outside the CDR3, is EPEVTQTPSHQVTQMGQEVILRCVPISNHLYFYWYRQILGQKVEFLVSFYNNEISEKSEIFDDQFSVERPDGSNFTLKIRSTKLEDSAMYFCASSRTDSRYTFGSGTRLTVV.

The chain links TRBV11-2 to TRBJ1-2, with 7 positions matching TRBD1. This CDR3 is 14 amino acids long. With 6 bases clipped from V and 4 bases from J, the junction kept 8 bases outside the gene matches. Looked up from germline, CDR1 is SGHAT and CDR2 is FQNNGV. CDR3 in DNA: TGTGCCAGCAGGAGACCGGGACAGAGCTATGGCTACACCTTC. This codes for CASRRPGQSYGYTF.

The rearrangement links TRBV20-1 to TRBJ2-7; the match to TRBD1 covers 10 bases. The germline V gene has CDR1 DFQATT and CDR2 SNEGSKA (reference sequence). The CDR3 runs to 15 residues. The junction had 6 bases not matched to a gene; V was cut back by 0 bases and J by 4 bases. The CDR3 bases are TGCAGTGCTAGAGACTCCGGGACAGGGGTTTACGAGCAGTACTTC. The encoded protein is CSARDSGTGVYEQYF.

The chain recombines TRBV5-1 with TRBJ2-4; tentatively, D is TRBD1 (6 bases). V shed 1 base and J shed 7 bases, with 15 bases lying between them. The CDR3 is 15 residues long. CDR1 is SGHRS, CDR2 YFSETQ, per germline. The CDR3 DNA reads TGCGCCAGCAGCTTGAATCCCACAGGGTATAACATTCAGTACTTC. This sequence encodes CASSLNPTGYNIQYF.

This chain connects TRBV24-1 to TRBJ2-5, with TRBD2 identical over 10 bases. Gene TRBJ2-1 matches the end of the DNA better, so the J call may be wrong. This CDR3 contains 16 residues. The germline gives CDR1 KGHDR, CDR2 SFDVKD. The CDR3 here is CATSETSGGVQFEQFF. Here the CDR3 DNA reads TGTGCCACCAGTGAGACCAGCGGGGGGGTACAATTTGAGCAGTTCTTC.

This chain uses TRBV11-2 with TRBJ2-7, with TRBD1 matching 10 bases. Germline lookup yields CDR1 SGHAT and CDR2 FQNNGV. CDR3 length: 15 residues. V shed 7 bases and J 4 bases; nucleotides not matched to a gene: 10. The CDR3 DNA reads TGTGCCAGCACGAAAACGGGACAGGGGATGTACGAGCAGTACTTC. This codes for CASTKTGQGMYEQYF.